The 10 T cell receptor beta chains below all came from one sample that was sequenced in a study of cytomegalovirus exposure and HLA in healthy donors. Primers for the PCR totalled 60 Vbeta and 13 Jbeta. Assay: immunoSEQ multiplex PCR; the TCRdb copy retains only in-frame clones and omits some. Of about 200,000 clones listed, almost 80% are singletons. The material sequenced was PBMCs. The receptors were sampled from a man aged 18 to 29 in good health and CMV-seronegative.

The rearrangement joins TRBV19 to TRBJ2-7; D possibly corresponds to TRBD1 (6 bases). The CDR3 is 17 amino acids. Trimming shortened V by 10 bases and J by 0 bases, and 25 bases separated the two germline ends. The germline V gene has CDR1 LNHDA and CDR2 SQIVND (reference sequence). The CDR3 here is CATQRTAANPNSYEQYF. The CDR3 region has the DNA TGTGCCACACAAAGGACAGCGGCTAATCCCAACTCCTACGAGCAGTACTTC.

This chain joins TRBV12-2 and TRBJ2-1; the table gives TRBD2 as D, unverified against the DNA. TRBV12-2 is a pseudogene locus. There are 10 residues in the CDR3. The chain's CDR3 is CASRLGVEFF. In nucleotides, the CDR3 is TGTGCAAGTCGCTTAGGAGTTGAGTTCTTC.

The chain combines TRBV19 with TRBJ1-1; D not certain. Germline V gene sequence: CDR1 LNHDA, CDR2 SQIVND (reference sequence). V was cut by 3 bases and J by 8 bases, with 16 bases left in between. The CDR3 is made up of 14 amino acids. The CDR3 nucleotides read TGTGCCAGTAGTATCGGTCTACCGGAGGACGAAGCTTTCTTT. As protein: CASSIGLPEDEAFF.

J is TRBJ1-2 and V is TRBV20-1; 7 bases are a match to TRBD1. Per the germline V gene, CDR1 is DFQATT and CDR2 is SNEGSKA (reference sequence). V lost 1 base and J lost 14; bases outside the gene matches: 7. This CDR3 spans 11 amino acids. CDR3 protein: CSARGGDRETF. CDR3 DNA: TGCAGTGCTAGAGGAGGCGACAGGGAAACCTTC.

This clone was seen only once. Here the CDR3 reads CASSLQLTEAFF. DNA for the CDR3: TGTGCCAGCAGTTTACAGTTAACTGAAGCTTTCTTT. The rearrangement joins TRBV28 to TRBJ1-1; no clear D. CDR3 size: 12 residues. V was clipped by 2 bases and J by 5 bases, with 6 bases between them. The germline V gene encodes CDR1 MDHEN and CDR2 SYDVKM.

The chain is built from TRBV30 and TRBJ2-1; 10 nucleotides line up with TRBD1. Germline assignment: CDR1 GTSNPN and CDR2 SVGIG (reference sequence). The J segment lost 12 bases and the V segment lost 0 bases, leaving 2 bases of the junction unmatched. This CDR3 has 12 residues. The CDR3 protein is CAWSVGTGAQFF. CDR3 nucleotide sequence: TGTGCCTGGAGTGTAGGGACAGGGGCGCAGTTCTTC.

The chain combines TRBV12-5 with TRBJ1-1, with 8 positions matching TRBD1. The germline V gene has CDR1 LGHNT and CDR2 FRNRAP. V shed 4 bases, J shed 3 bases, and the junction held 7 bases outside the gene matches. The CDR3 has 15 residues. The CDR3 DNA sequence: TGTGCTAGTGGTTCCCGACAGGGGAAGGACACTGAAGCTTTCTTT. Translated, it gives CASGSRQGKDTEAFF.

V and J are TRBV2 and TRBJ1-5, with TRBD1 as a possible D gene (6 bases). CDR1 and CDR2 (germline): SNHLY, FYNNEI. The length of the CDR3 is 12 residues. Trimming removed 4 bases at V and 6 bases at J, with 7 bases between. CDR3 residues: CASSVGGQPQHF. CDR3 nucleotides: TGTGCCAGCAGTGTAGGGGGTCAGCCCCAGCATTTT.

The chain uses TRBV18 and TRBJ2-3; tentative D call: TRBD2 (5 bases). The CDR3 is 16 amino acids. V was trimmed by 0 bases and J by 6 bases, leaving 16 bases between them. Germline V gene sequence: CDR1 KGHSH, CDR2 LQKENI. CDR3 sequence reads: CASSPPSKGGGDTQYF. For the CDR3, the DNA is TGTGCCAGCTCACCACCGTCCAAGGGTGGAGGCGATACGCAGTATTTT.

The V gene is TRBV13, the J gene TRBJ2-6; 7 bases are shared with TRBD1. The CDR3 is 15 amino acids. Germline values: CDR1 PRHDT, CDR2 FYEKMQ (reference sequence). Germline trimming cut 6 bases from V and 1 base from J; bases unmatched to any gene: 3. The DNA of the CDR3 is TGTGCCAGCAGATACAGGGGATCTGGGGCCAACGTCCTGACTTTC. Protein product: CASRYRGSGANVLTF.